The 2 T cell receptor beta chains given below trace back to one sample, sequenced in a study of blood T cell repertoires in COVID-19. TCRdb's table, derived via immunoSEQ multiplex PCR, lists solely in-frame clones and lacks some. The repertoire holds over 90,000 clones, about 85% seen once, with over 2% in the top ten. Sequencing was performed on peripheral blood. Source of these receptors: a middle-aged man with active COVID-19.

The chain has TRBV18 and TRBJ1-4, with 10 positions matching TRBD1. The length of the CDR3 is 12 residues. From germline, CDR1 is KGHSH and CDR2 LQKENI. Germline trimming cut 2 bases from V and 12 bases from J; bases unmatched to any gene: 0. The CDR3 DNA is TGTGCCAGCTCACCAGGACAGGGGGAACTGTTTTTT. Amino acid sequence: CASSPGQGELFF.

The rearrangement links TRBV23-1 to TRBJ2-7; D is perhaps TRBD2 (6 bases). TRBV23-1 is an open reading frame whose function is uncertain. V was cut by 2 bases and J by 9 bases, with 8 bases left in between. The CDR3 is 11 amino acids. The CDR3 DNA is TGCGCCAGCAGTCAAACCGGGAGGCAGTACTTC. Translation gives CASSQTGRQYF.